Detailed here is one T cell receptor (beta chain). Which antigen it targets is not known. No qualities accompany the bases; no much larger clone lies one base away. The data were taken from a study of T cell responses to AZD1222 COVID-19 vaccine (dated by TCRdb to the early 2020s). Notes on the research overall: Because spike-specific TCR depth and breadth did not differ between the two schedules, AZD1222 recipients who got a second dose at roughly 4 weeks were pooled with those who got a second dose at roughly 12 weeks. Trial participants were enrolled into age subgroups of 18-55, 56-69 and 70-plus years, which contained approximately 150, 28 and 58 TCR-sequenced participants, respectively. A total of approximately 240 trial participants underwent TCR sequencing, of whom some 200 had received two doses of AZD1222 and 26 had received two doses of the MenACWY control vaccine.

The CDR3 spans 13 residues, from the cysteine through the phenylalanine. Only the CDR3 region is kept as DNA, spanning 39 bases read in frame from base 1. Trimming at the junction amounts to 5 bases on V and 0 bases on J, and the germline ends lie 8 bases apart. CDR1 GTSNPN and CDR2 SVGIG are derived from the germline V gene (reference sequence). The CDR3 regions of human TCRbeta chains were subjected to immunosequencing. Per the source publication's procedure: Repertoire TCRs were checked for matches against a reference library of SARS-CoV-2-specific TCRs that had been generated using the MIRA antigen-specificity platform. Breadth was defined as the fraction of unique TCRs that were SARS-CoV-2-associated. Depth was defined as the fraction of total T cells that were SARS-CoV-2-associated. Each spike-specific TCR was assigned to its reactive spike region and to a CD4 or CD8 class using the MIRA data. Log10-transformed breadth and depth values were compared by one-way ANOVA with Sidak's multiple comparisons tests. The clones in this table, taken by TCRdb from immuneACCESS, are in-frame only. Not every clone is retained; where verified, under half of the shortfall comes from an unresolved V gene, and the cause of the rest is unknown. V, J and clone size were drawn from that table, and D and trimming were deduced from the DNA. The sample table records 140,000 to 150,000 clones; 75% to 90% of these occur just once. 7.5% to 8.5% of the sample goes to the ten largest clones.

What this sample's time point label stands for: baseline before first vaccination. The vaccinee samples were drawn from two UK trials, COV001 and COV002, one of which was a single-blind randomized controlled phase 2/3 trial testing AZD1222 (ChAdOx1 nCoV-19) in healthy adults. For TCRbeta chain sequencing, PBMC samples from trial participants were taken at day 0 and at day 28 after the second dose. Summary of the overall study and its limitations: Most participants were white British and females outnumbered males, and the authors suggested that clonal diversity may have been underestimated. The 56-69-year group was small, and its depth increase did not reach significance, likely because of low power. Reportedly, close to half of the unique spike-specific TCRs recognized epitopes lying outside the regions that are mutated in the B.1.351 and B.1.1.7 variants. Because no samples from the day 14 peak response were available, repertoires could be characterized only after the peak T cell response. A significant rise in spike-specific TCR breadth and depth was observed after two AZD1222 doses relative to day 0 and relative to MenACWY recipients. Conclusions about previously exposed vaccinees are limited because only six or seven AZD1222 recipients were SARS-CoV-2 seropositive at baseline. Vaccine-associated CD4 TCRs spanned the whole spike protein, with dominant responses in regions 160-218 and 743-854.

The V gene is TRBV30 and the J gene is TRBJ1-3, with TRBD1 as a weak D call on 5 bases. The receptor's source is an adult in good health. Material: peripheral blood, obtained on day 0 of AZD1222 vaccination. The DNA sequence follows: TGTGCCTGGGGGACGATCTCTGGAAACACCATATATTTT. The translation is CAWGTISGNTIYF. With the portions outside the CDR3 filled from the reference TRBV30 and TRBJ1-3 genes, the complete variable region becomes SQTIHQWPATLVQPVGSPLSLECTVEGTSNPNLYWYRQAAGRGLQLLFYSVGIGQISSEVPQNLSASRPQDRQFILSSKKLLLSDSGFYLCAWGTISGNTIYFGEGSWLTVV.